Listed below are T cell receptor beta chains from one sample, sequenced in a study of T cell responses to AZD1222 COVID-19 vaccine. Sequencing was performed with immunoSEQ multiplex PCR; in TCRdb, only in-frame clones are kept and a portion is missing. Found here are approximately 140,000 clones, 75% to 95% of them singletons; the top ten hold less than 2%. The source material was peripheral blood, sampled 28 days after the second AZD1222 dose. These receptors came from an adult who received the AZD1222 COVID-19 vaccine. Each CDR3 is given with its conserved first and last residue. A D gene is named only where the DNA matches it firmly. For some rows the clone size is stated as once, few or many, or as a class when expanded; others skip it.

j_call clone_size v_call d_call cdr3_nt cdr3_aa
TRBJ1-1 . TRBV3-1/TRBV3-2 . TGTGCCAGCAGCCAAGAACGGGCCTCGATAATGAACACTGAAGCTTTCTTT CASSQERASIMNTEAFF
TRBJ1-1 . TRBV6-5 TRBD1 TGTGCCAGCAGTTCCGGGACAGCGACTGAAGCTTTCTTT CASSSGTATEAFF
TRBJ1-2 . TRBV18 . TGTGCCAGCTCACCTGGTGATGGGGATACTTATGGCTACACCTTC CASSPGDGDTYGYTF
TRBJ1-4 . TRBV15 . TGTGCCACCAGCTCCCGAGGGAGGGTAAGGGGTGAAAAACTGTTTTTT CATSSRGRVRGEKLFF
TRBJ1-1 . TRBV4-1 . TGCGCCAGCAGCCAGGCCCAGGGCACTGAAGCTTTCTTT CASSQAQGTEAFF
TRBJ1-1 . TRBV19 . TGTGCCAGTAGTAGAGACCGGGGGACGAACACTGAAGCTTTCTTT CASSRDRGTNTEAFF
TRBJ2-7 . TRBV6-1 TRBD1 TGTGCCAGCAGTGAATGGCCGAGGGACAGTAGCTCCTACGAGCAGTACTTC CASSEWPRDSSSYEQYF
TRBJ2-3 . TRBV15 TRBD2 TGTGCCACCAGCAGAGTTCGCGGGGGGGCGACAGATACGCAGTATTTT CATSRVRGGATDTQYF
TRBJ2-1 . TRBV9 TRBD1 TGTGCCAGCAGCGCCGGACAGGGCGACAATGAGCAGTTCTTC CASSAGQGDNEQFF
TRBJ2-1 . TRBV28 TRBD2 TGTGCCAGCAGACCCTCCCCGGGACTAGCGAAACCGGGGAATGAGCAGTTCTTC CASRPSPGLAKPGNEQFF
TRBJ1-1 . TRBV7-9 TRBD1 TGTGCCAGCAGCCGGGACAGCACACAACGAACTGAAGCTTTCTTT CASSRDSTQRTEAFF
TRBJ1-6 . TRBV6-5 . TGTGCCAGCACCCCTCGGACGGACAATTCACCCCTCCACTTT CASTPRTDNSPLHF
TRBJ1-2 few TRBV2 TRBD1 TGTGCCAGCAGTGAACAGGGGGCGAGCTATGGCTACACCTTC CASSEQGASYGYTF
TRBJ1-1 . TRBV2 . TGTGCCAGCAGTGTAGACAAGAACACTGAAGCTTTCTTT CASSVDKNTEAFF
TRBJ2-5 . TRBV7-2 TRBD2 TGTGCCAGCAGCCCAGCTAGCGGGAGGGGGACCCAGTACTTC CASSPASGRGTQYF
TRBJ2-7 . TRBV3-1/TRBV3-2 TRBD1 TGTGCCAGCAGCCGACTCCGGGACAGCTTCTACGAGCAGTACTTC CASSRLRDSFYEQYF
TRBJ2-3 . TRBV7-6 . TGTGCCAGCAGCTCGTCACCTAGCACAGATACGCAGTATTTT CASSSSPSTDTQYF
TRBJ1-1 . TRBV7-3 . TGTGCCAGCAGCCCGGATGTGTCGAGCACTGAAGCTTTCTTT CASSPDVSSTEAFF
TRBJ1-1 . TRBV5-1 . TGCGCCAGCAGCTTGGGGGTTGAGAACACTGAAGCTTTCTTT CASSLGVENTEAFF
TRBJ2-5 . TRBV28 . TGTGCCAGCAGTCCAAACCATGGGACCCAGTACTTC CASSPNHGTQYF
TRBJ1-2 . TRBV6-9 . TGTGCCAGCCCCAGAAGGGGAGGCTACACCTTC CASPRRGGYTF
TRBJ2-1 . TRBV19 TRBD2 TGTGCCAGCGCTCTAGCGGGAGGGTCCTACAATGAGCAGTTCTTC CASALAGGSYNEQFF
TRBJ1-1 . TRBV5-1 TRBD1 TGCGCCAGCAGCATTCGACAGGGGTCAAACAGTGTGACTGAAGCTTTCTTT CASSIRQGSNSVTEAFF
TRBJ2-4 . TRBV29-1 . TGCAGCTCGGCCGTCCAAAACATTCAGTACTTC CSSAVQNIQYF
TRBJ1-5 . TRBV7-9 TRBD1 TGTGCCAGCAGCTTACAGGGGGCGGGTCAGCCCCAGCATTTT CASSLQGAGQPQHF
TRBJ1-1 . TRBV30 . TGTGCCTGGAGTGCCGACAGTTGGGATATTCTATTGAACACTGAAGCTTTCTTT CAWSADSWDILLNTEAFF
TRBJ1-2 . TRBV2 TRBD1 TGTGCCAGCAGCGCACAGGGGTTAGCTAACTATGGCTACACCTTC CASSAQGLANYGYTF
TRBJ1-1 . TRBV6-5 . TGTGCCAGCAGCGCCTCAGGGTTTACTGAAGCTTTCTTT CASSASGFTEAFF
TRBJ2-3 . TRBV10-3 . TGTGCCATCAGAGGGCCCGGACAGGATACGCAGTATTTT CAIRGPGQDTQYF
TRBJ1-4 . TRBV7-2 . TGTGCCAGCAGTCGGGACAATAATGAAAAACTGTTTTTT CASSRDNNEKLFF
TRBJ1-5 . TRBV30 . TGTGCCTGGAGTGTTCCGCATGGGACGGCTCATTTT CAWSVPHGTAHF
TRBJ2-1 . TRBV27 . TGTGCCAGCGGGGCGACATATGAGCAGTTCTTC CASGATYEQFF
TRBJ1-2 . TRBV12-3/TRBV12-4 TRBD1 TGTGCCAGCAGAGAACAGGGGTATGGCTACACCTTC CASREQGYGYTF
TRBJ1-1 . TRBV25-1 TRBD1 TGTGCCAGCAGTACACAGGGGTTCGCTGAAGCTTTCTTT CASSTQGFAEAFF
TRBJ2-3 . TRBV24-1 . TGTGCCACCAGTGATCAGAGCACAGATACGCAGTATTTT CATSDQSTDTQYF
TRBJ2-2 . TRBV29-1 . TGCAGCGCCCCGGCCTGGGGCACCGGGGAGCTGTTTTTT CSAPAWGTGELFF
TRBJ1-2 . TRBV27 . TGTGCCAGCAGTTTAGGGTCAGGGCAGAATAGTGGCTACACCTTC CASSLGSGQNSGYTF
TRBJ1-1 . TRBV19 . TGTGCCAGTATGGCATGGGCTCCGGGAGTTCAGAACACTGAAGCTTTCTTT CASMAWAPGVQNTEAFF
TRBJ1-1 . TRBV27 TRBD1 TGTGCCAGCAGCAACAGATCGGGACAGCTGAACACTGAAGCTTTCTTT CASSNRSGQLNTEAFF
TRBJ2-1 . TRBV7-3 . TGTGCCAGCAGCCCCGGAGGCCAGAATGAGCAGTTCTTC CASSPGGQNEQFF
TRBJ2-3 . TRBV6-2/TRBV6-3 . TGTGCCAGCAGTCCCGTTATGGATACGCAGTATTTT CASSPVMDTQYF
TRBJ1-4 once TRBV29-1 . TGCAGCGTTGTTTCAGGGGAAGGTGGAAAACTGTTTTTT CSVVSGEGGKLFF
TRBJ2-1 . TRBV5-5 TRBD1 TGTGCCAGCAGCTTAAGGACAGGGTTGAACAATGAGCAGTTCTTC CASSLRTGLNNEQFF
TRBJ1-1 once TRBV20-1 . TGCAGTGCTAGTAGGAGCAGTTTTAACACTGAAGCTTTCTTT CSASRSSFNTEAFF
TRBJ2-2 . TRBV30 TRBD1 TGTGCCTGGAACGCTAACCGGGACAGTTCGAACACCGGGGAGCTGTTTTTT CAWNANRDSSNTGELFF
TRBJ2-2 . TRBV6-6 TRBD1 TGTGCCACCTCAACCCCGACAGGGCGGGCCGGGGAGCTGTTTTTT CATSTPTGRAGELFF